This entry is about one TCR beta chain. Its antigen is currently unknown. The data belong to a study of OX40 agonist ivuxolimab in advanced cancers. Across the whole study: Dose-escalation patients' cancers were hepatocellular carcinoma, melanoma, renal cell or head and neck cancer.

Study results and limitations: It was not determined which antigens were specifically recognized by the peripheral T cells that had undergone clonal expansion. Clones of CD4+ and CD8+ blood T cells grew by week 6 at doses of 0.1 to 3.0 mg/kg.

Sequenced by immunoSEQ multiplex PCR; TCRdb stores in-frame clones only, minus some. The sample carries about 62,000 clones, more than 85% recorded once. V was pared by 1 base and J by 8 bases, with 17 bases between. Germline V gene lookup returns CDR1 LGHNA and CDR2 YNFKEQ. This CDR3 has 15 amino acids. The chain joins TRBV4-2 to TRBJ1-2, with D possibly being TRBD1 (5 bases). The TCR originated in an adult with an advanced solid tumor such as melanoma, head and neck, liver or kidney cancer. This sample comprised CD4+ or CD8+ T cells sorted from blood, obtained in a trial of the OX40 agonist ivuxolimab. The CDR3 DNA is TGTGCCAGCAGCCAAGGGGACCAAGGAATGTGGGGCTACACCTTC. Protein product: CASSQGDQGMWGYTF.